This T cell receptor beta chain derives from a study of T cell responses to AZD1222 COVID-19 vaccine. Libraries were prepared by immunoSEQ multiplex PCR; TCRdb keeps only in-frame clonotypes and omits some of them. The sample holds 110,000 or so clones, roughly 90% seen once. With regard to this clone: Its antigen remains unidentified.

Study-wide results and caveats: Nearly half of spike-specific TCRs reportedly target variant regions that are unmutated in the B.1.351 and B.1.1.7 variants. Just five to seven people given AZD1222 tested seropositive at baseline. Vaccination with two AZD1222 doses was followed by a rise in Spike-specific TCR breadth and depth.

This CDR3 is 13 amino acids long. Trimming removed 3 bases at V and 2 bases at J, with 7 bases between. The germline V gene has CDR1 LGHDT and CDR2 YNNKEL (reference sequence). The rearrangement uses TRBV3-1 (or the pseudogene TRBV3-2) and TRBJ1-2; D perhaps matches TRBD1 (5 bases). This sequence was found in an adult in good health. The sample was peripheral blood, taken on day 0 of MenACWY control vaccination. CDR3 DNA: TGTGCCAGCAGCCACCGACAGAACTATGGCTACACCTTC. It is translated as CASSHRQNYGYTF.